One sample yielded the 13 T cell receptor beta chains listed below, sequenced in a study of blood T cell repertoires in COVID-19. The protocol was immunoSEQ multiplex PCR, while the TCRdb copy is restricted to in-frame clones and leaves out a portion. The table includes 40,000 to 65,000 clones, more than 60% detected once. The sample taken for sequencing was peripheral blood. These receptors originate from a human donor with active or convalescent COVID-19. The donor label of this sample is uncertain.

This clone was found a few times. The rearrangement uses TRBV6-5 and TRBJ1-4; weak D call: TRBD1 (5 bases). The V end was cut by 6 bases, the J end by 8 bases, with 19 bases between. In germline, CDR1 is MNHEY, CDR2 SVGAGI. There are 15 residues in the CDR3. The CDR3 reads CASSLTGGVQEKLFF. The CDR3 nucleotides read TGTGCCAGCAGCCTTACGGGGGGGGTTCAGGAAAAACTGTTTTTT.

This clone is large within its sample. The rearrangement links TRBV9 to TRBJ2-1; D is perhaps TRBD2 (6 bases). V shed 3 bases and J shed 0 bases, with 19 bases lying between them. Germline values: CDR1 SGDLS, CDR2 YYNGEE. This CDR3 is built from 18 residues. CDR3 in amino acids: CASSDHSGDGYSYNEQFF. Written as DNA, the CDR3 is TGTGCCAGCAGCGATCATAGCGGAGACGGATACTCCTACAATGAGCAGTTCTTC.

The CDR3 here is CARAKQYF. Here the CDR3 DNA reads TGTGCCAGAGCGAAGCAGTACTTC. This rearrangement joins TRBV11-3 to TRBJ2-7; D is ambiguous. The CDR3 runs to 8 residues. Germline lookup yields CDR1 SGHNT and CDR2 YENEEA. V dropped 9 bases and J dropped 8 bases, with 5 bases sitting between them.

The rearrangement uses TRBV10-1 and TRBJ1-1, with unresolved D. CDR1 WNHNN and CDR2 SYGVQD come from the germline V gene (reference sequence). Deletions cut 6 bases from V and 3 bases from J, with 5 bases between. This CDR3 comprises 11 residues. CDR3 residues: CASRGDTEAFF. For the CDR3, the DNA is TGCGCCAGCAGGGGAGACACTGAAGCTTTCTTT.

This chain uses TRBV18 with TRBJ2-4; 8 bases map to TRBD1. This CDR3 contains 16 residues. CDR1 is KGHSH and CDR2 is LQKENI in the germline V gene. The V and J ends lost 1 base and 1 base, in that order; junction bases with no gene match: 3. CDR3 sequence reads: CASSPRDRSAKNIQYF. The CDR3 DNA is TGTGCCAGCTCACCACGGGACAGGTCGGCCAAAAACATTCAGTACTTC.

The J gene is TRBJ1-2, the V gene TRBV6-5; the D is unclear. The germline gives CDR1 MNHEY, CDR2 SVGAGI. Trimming took 4 bases from V and 1 from J, leaving 4 bases between them. The CDR3 totals 12 residues. CDR3 protein: CASSSVNYGYTF. For the CDR3, the DNA is TGTGCCAGCAGTTCAGTTAACTATGGCTACACCTTC.

The V call is TRBV9, the J call TRBJ2-3; 8 nucleotides match TRBD2. CDR3 length equals 17 residues. V gave up 0 bases and J gave up 4 bases; unmatched junction bases: 10. Germline CDR1 and CDR2: SGDLS and YYNGEE. CDR3 sequence reads: CASSVVPLAGGADTQYF. In DNA form, the CDR3 reads TGTGCCAGCAGCGTAGTACCCCTAGCGGGCGGCGCAGATACGCAGTATTTT.

The V gene is TRBV10-2, the J gene TRBJ2-7; a weak D match, TRBD1 (5 bases). Trimming removed 6 bases at V and 5 bases at J, with 11 bases between. This CDR3 has 12 residues. CDR1 WSHSY and CDR2 SAAADI come from the germline V gene. The CDR3 sequence is CASRSDSHEQYF. CDR3 DNA sequence: TGCGCCAGCAGGTCAGACAGCCACGAGCAGTACTTC.

The chain carries TRBV11-1 and TRBJ1-1; 7 bases fit TRBD1. CDR3 size: 16 residues. Germline V gives CDR1 SGHAT, CDR2 FQDESV (reference sequence). Germline trimming cut 5 bases from V and 3 bases from J; bases unmatched to any gene: 12. CDR3 nucleotide sequence: TGTGCCAGCAGCCCGACCGGGACAGAGTGGCACACTGAAGCTTTCTTT. Translated: CASSPTGTEWHTEAFF.

The chain is built from TRBV5-1 and TRBJ1-2; possible D gene TRBD1, 5 bases. Germline V gene data show CDR1 as SGHRS and CDR2 as YFSETQ. This CDR3 contains 15 residues. V was pared by 6 bases and J by 3 bases, with 18 bases between. CDR3 nucleotides: TGCGCCAGCAAGAGCATGGGGGGTATTGACTATGGCTACACCTTC. Protein product: CASKSMGGIDYGYTF.

The rearrangement uses TRBV2 and TRBJ2-7; a possible D gene is TRBD1 (6 bases). The germline CDR1 and CDR2 sequences are SNHLY and FYNNEI. This CDR3 spans 12 amino acids. Trimming took 11 bases from V and 2 from J, leaving 13 bases between them. CDR3 nucleotides: TGTGCCTCACAGGGTCTTCCCTACGAGCAGTACTTC. Translated, it gives CASQGLPYEQYF.

This clone was detected a few times. The chain links TRBV6-1 to TRBJ1-1; 9 nucleotides align to TRBD1. Unmatched junction bases numbered 4, after V lost 2 bases and J lost 3 bases. The CDR3 consists of 15 residues. CDR1 and CDR2 from the germline V gene are MNHNS and SASEGT. For the CDR3, the DNA is TGTGCCAGCAGTGAATCCGGGACAGGGTACACTGAAGCTTTCTTT. Its protein is CASSESGTGYTEAFF.

A note on this clone: A junction end diverges from the germline sequence, so it may reflect a read error. The gene calls are TRBV5-5 and TRBJ1-1, with D unclear. This CDR3 is built from 12 residues. CDR1 SGHKS and CDR2 YYEKEE come from the germline V gene (reference sequence). The CDR3 DNA reads as TGTGCCAGCGGAGCCGGGAACGCTGAAGCTTTCTTT. Translating it yields CASGAGNAEAFF.